The 17 T cell receptor beta chains reported below all come from one sample, sequenced in a study of shared clonotypes between healthy human individuals. The method was immunoSEQ multiplex PCR; TCRdb's version includes in-frame clones alone and lacks a portion of them. The sample shows about 2,500,000 clones, around 90% of them seen only once. The sequenced material came from naive CD4+ T cells sorted from blood. The subset is: CD45RA+ positively selected. Source of these receptors: a man between 18 and 29 years old in good health.

The CDR3 reads CASSPHGAGGNTGELFF. As DNA, the CDR3 is TGTGCCAGCAGCCCCCATGGGGCAGGAGGAAACACCGGGGAGCTGTTTTTT. The chain couples TRBV7-2 to TRBJ2-2; tentatively, D is TRBD1 or TRBD2 (5 bases each). Trimming removed 5 bases at V and 2 bases at J, with 18 bases between. CDR1 is SGHTA, CDR2 FQGNSA, per germline. This CDR3 is built from 17 residues.

The chain carries TRBV13 and TRBJ1-4, with TRBD1 as a possible D gene (5 bases). Trimming stripped 0 bases from V and 8 bases from J, with 13 bases between. Germline V CDR1 and CDR2: PRHDT, FYEKMQ (reference sequence). The CDR3 loop spans 15 amino acids. CDR3 residues: CASSLGGGVQEKLFF. DNA for the CDR3: TGTGCCAGCAGCTTAGGCGGGGGGGTACAAGAAAAACTGTTTTTT.

This chain uses TRBV5-4 with TRBJ1-2, with TRBD1 matching over 7 bases. V dropped 4 bases and J dropped 0; count of bases not matched to a gene: 9. Per germline, CDR1 SGHNT and CDR2 YYREEE (reference sequence). This CDR3 spans 16 amino acids. The CDR3, as DNA: TGTGCCAGCAGCATACAGGGGAAGGGAGCTAACTATGGCTACACCTTC. Translating it yields CASSIQGKGANYGYTF.

The chain links TRBV19 to TRBJ1-5; weak D call: TRBD1 (5 bases). V was pared by 2 bases and J by 6 bases, with 11 bases between. CDR1 is LNHDA and CDR2 is SQIVND in the germline V gene (reference sequence). The length of the CDR3 is 14 residues. The CDR3 loop is CASSIPGTRQPQHF. In DNA form, the CDR3 reads TGTGCCAGTAGTATACCCGGGACGCGTCAGCCCCAGCATTTT.

The CDR3 bases are TGTGCCAGCGTACCGGGACAGGGGGCGAACGGCAATCAGCCCCAGCATTTT. Encoded protein: CASVPGQGANGNQPQHF. The chain joins TRBV19 to TRBJ1-5; 12 bases line up with TRBD1. Germline V lookup: CDR1 LNHDA, CDR2 SQIVND (reference sequence). The CDR3 is 17 amino acids. V was pared by 9 bases and J by 2 bases, with 11 bases of the junction left unmatched.

This clone was counted only a few times. Other nucleotide sequences from this sample produce the same CDR3. V is TRBV5-1 and J is TRBJ1-1, with D maybe TRBD1 (5 bases). The germline V gene encodes CDR1 SGHRS and CDR2 YFSETQ. V gave up 2 bases and J gave up 1 base, with 6 bases separating them. CDR3 length: 13 residues. The CDR3 bases are TGCGCCAGCAGCTTTGGACAGAACACTGAAGCTTTCTTT. It yields the protein CASSFGQNTEAFF. The full variable domain, in which reference TRBV5-1 and TRBJ1-1 provide the parts outside the CDR3, is KAGVTQTPRYLIKTRGQQVTLSCSPISGHRSVSWYQQTPGQGLQFLFEYFSETQRNKGNFPGRFSGRQFSNSRSEMNVSTLELGDSALYLCASSFGQNTEAFFGQGTRLTVV.

The V and J genes are TRBV2 and TRBJ2-1; no clear D. The CDR3 has 12 amino acids. The V end lost 1 base, the J end lost 8 bases, and 6 bases lay between the germline ends. Per the germline V gene, CDR1 is SNHLY and CDR2 is FYNNEI. CDR3 protein: CASSEGDYEQFF. The CDR3 DNA sequence: TGTGCCAGCAGTGAAGGCGATTATGAGCAGTTCTTC. The full variable domain, rest sourced from reference TRBV2 and TRBJ2-1, is EPEVTQTPSHQVTQMGQEVILRCVPISNHLYFYWYRQILGQKVEFLVSFYNNEISEKSEIFDDQFSVERPDGSNFTLKIRSTKLEDSAMYFCASSEGDYEQFFGPGTRLTVL.

The chain has TRBV4-3 and TRBJ1-1; TRBD1 matches at 8 bases. CDR1 and CDR2 (germline): LGHNA, YSLEER. There are 15 residues in the CDR3. With 5 bases clipped from V and 9 bases from J, the junction kept 14 bases outside the gene matches. CDR3 sequence (DNA): TGCGCCAGCAGCGCCTCGGACAGGGTCGGGTCACAAGCTTTCTTT. It yields the protein CASSASDRVGSQAFF.

A remark on this clone: This sample includes further DNA sequences coding for the same CDR3. The V call is TRBV2, the J call TRBJ1-6; maybe TRBD1 (6 bases). Trimming cost V 5 bases and J 3 bases, with 11 bases left between them. CDR1 and CDR2 from the germline V gene are SNHLY and FYNNEI. The CDR3 sequence is 15 residues long. The DNA for the CDR3 is TGTGCCAGCAGTTCCGGACAGAGCTATAATTCACCCCTCCACTTT. As protein: CASSSGQSYNSPLHF.

This clone was counted a few times. The same CDR3 also results from other DNA sequences found in this sample. The rearrangement joins TRBV30 to TRBJ2-2; D is ambiguous. This CDR3 has 11 residues. Germline lookup yields CDR1 GTSNPN and CDR2 SVGIG (reference sequence). The germline V and J ends were trimmed by 0 bases and 6 bases, with 2 bases remaining between them. The DNA for the CDR3 is TGTGCCTGGAGTGTAGCCGGGGAGCTGTTTTTT. This encodes CAWSVAGELFF.

The CDR3 DNA is TGTGCCAGCAGGGAACAGGTCGTCGGGACTGAAGCTTTCTTT. This translates into CASREQVVGTEAFF. The V gene is TRBV2, the J gene TRBJ1-1, with D tentatively TRBD1 (5 bases). Germline values: CDR1 SNHLY, CDR2 FYNNEI. The CDR3 is 14 amino acids. V was pared by 6 bases and J by 5 bases, with 16 bases between.

V usage is TRBV18 and J usage is TRBJ2-1, with TRBD2 matching over 12 bases. Germline V gene lookup returns CDR1 KGHSH and CDR2 LQKENI. Trimming took 3 bases from V and 9 from J; bases not matched to a gene: 6. The CDR3 sequence is 15 residues long. As DNA, the CDR3 is TGTGCCAGCTCACCCTGGACTAGCGGGATTAGTGAGCAGTTCTTC. Translation gives CASSPWTSGISEQFF.

The chain recombines TRBV30 with TRBJ1-1; 8 positions agree with TRBD1. The CDR3 has 11 residues. The V and J ends lost 1 base and 8 bases, in that order; junction bases with no gene match: 0. Germline V gives CDR1 GTSNPN, CDR2 SVGIG (reference sequence). CDR3 region: CAWSGTGEAFF. For the CDR3, the DNA is TGTGCCTGGAGTGGGACAGGGGAAGCTTTCTTT.

This chain connects TRBV11-2 to TRBJ2-7; 9 positions agree with TRBD1. The CDR3 extends over 15 amino acids. V trimming: 4 bases; J trimming: 4 bases; junction bases outside the gene matches: 8. CDR1 is SGHAT and CDR2 is FQNNGV in the germline V gene. Written as DNA, the CDR3 is TGTGCCAGCAGCTCGTCCGGGACAGGGACTTACGAGCAGTACTTC. This gives the protein CASSSSGTGTYEQYF.

The rearrangement uses TRBV7-6 and TRBJ1-6, with a possible D match to TRBD1 (5 bases). With 1 base removed from V and 5 bases from J, the gap between germline ends came to 12 bases. The CDR3 is 16 residues long. Germline V lookup: CDR1 SGHVS, CDR2 FNYEAQ. The CDR3 DNA reads as TGTGCCAGCAGCTTAGATCGCAGGGAAAATAATTCACCCCTCCACTTT. This encodes CASSLDRRENNSPLHF.

This clone has just a few counts. The chain couples TRBV10-1 to TRBJ1-1; TRBD1 matches 7 bases. Germline CDR1 reads WNHNN; CDR2 reads SYGVQD (reference sequence). Unmatched junction bases numbered 5, after V lost 6 bases and J lost 1 base. This CDR3 region has 14 residues. The CDR3: CASSKGQSNTEAFF. For the CDR3, the DNA is TGCGCCAGCAGCAAGGGACAGTCGAACACTGAAGCTTTCTTT.

J is TRBJ2-3 and V is TRBV7-8; a possible D gene is TRBD1 (5 bases). In germline, CDR1 is SGHVS, CDR2 FQNEAQ. The ends were cut back, 4 bases at V and 1 base at J, with 12 bases in the middle. The CDR3 extends over 15 amino acids. The CDR3 DNA is TGTGCCAGCAGCTCTCCAGGGATAGGCACAGATACGCAGTATTTT. Protein sequence: CASSSPGIGTDTQYF.